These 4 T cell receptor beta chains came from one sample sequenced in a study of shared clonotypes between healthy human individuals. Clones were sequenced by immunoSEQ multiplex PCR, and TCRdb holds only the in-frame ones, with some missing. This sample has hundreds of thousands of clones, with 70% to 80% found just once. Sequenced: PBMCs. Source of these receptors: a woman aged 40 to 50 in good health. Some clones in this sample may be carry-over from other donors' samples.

The CDR3 DNA reads TGTGCCAGCAGCTTAGAGTCCCTCGGCGCAGGGCAGAATGAGCAGTTCTTC. Translation gives CASSLESLGAGQNEQFF. The chain is built from TRBV7-2 and TRBJ2-1; TRBD1 is a possible D gene (5 bases). Trimming took off 1 base at V and 7 bases at J, with 20 bases between the two ends. The germline V gene has CDR1 SGHTA and CDR2 FQGNSA. CDR3 length equals 17 residues. The complete variable domain, with remaining parts taken from reference TRBV7-2 and TRBJ2-1, reads GAGVSQSPSNKVTEKGKDVELRCDPISGHTALYWYRQSLGQGLEFLIYFQGNSAPDKSGLPSDRFSAERTGGSVSTLTIQRTQQEDSAVYLCASSLESLGAGQNEQFFGPGTRLTVL.

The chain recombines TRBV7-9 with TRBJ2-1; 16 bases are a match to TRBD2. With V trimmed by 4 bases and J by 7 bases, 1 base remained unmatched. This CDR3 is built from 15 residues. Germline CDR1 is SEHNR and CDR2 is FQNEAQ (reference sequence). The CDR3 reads CASSWGLAGGNEQFF. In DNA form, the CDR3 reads TGTGCCAGCAGCTGGGGACTAGCGGGAGGGAATGAGCAGTTCTTC. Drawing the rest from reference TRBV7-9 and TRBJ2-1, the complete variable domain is DTGVSQNPRHKITKRGQNVTFRCDPISEHNRLYWYRQTLGQGPEFLTYFQNEAQLEKSRLLSDRFSAERPKGSFSTLEIQRTEQGDSAMYLCASSWGLAGGNEQFFGPGTRLTVL.

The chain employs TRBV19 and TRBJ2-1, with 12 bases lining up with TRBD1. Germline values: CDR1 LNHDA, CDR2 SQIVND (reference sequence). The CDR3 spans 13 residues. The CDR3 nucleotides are TGTGCGATTGGGACAGGGGGCTGGAATGAGCAGTTCTTC. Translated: CAIGTGGWNEQFF.

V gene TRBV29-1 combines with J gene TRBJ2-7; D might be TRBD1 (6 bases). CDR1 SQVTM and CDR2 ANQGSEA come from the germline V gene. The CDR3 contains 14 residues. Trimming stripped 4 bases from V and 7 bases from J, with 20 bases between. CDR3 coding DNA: TGCAGCGTTGTAAATACGGCAGGGGTGGAAGAGCAGTACTTC. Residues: CSVVNTAGVEEQYF.